A single sample is the source of the 5 T cell receptor beta chains below, sequenced in a study of neurological immune-mediated disorders (dated by TCRdb to about 2019). The sample's time point label, in plain terms: longitudinal time-point 2. Library construction relied on 5' RACE. Sequencer: Illumina HiSeq 2500. The raw public reads went through TCRdb reprocessing: fastp at Q25, MiXCR clone calling, in-frame beta chains kept. Duplicate CDR3 protein sequences are folded into a single record with the most common DNA and genes. The table for this sample lists some 80,000 distinct CDR3 sequences; about 5.6% of them were counted only once. The ten largest clones capture 7.9% of the sample. Sequenced: PBMCs. The receptors come from a woman aged 60-70 years with multiple sclerosis.

There are a few counts of this clonotype. V usage is TRBV6-5 and J usage is TRBJ1-1; 8 bases match TRBD1. Germline V lookup: CDR1 MNHEY, CDR2 SVGAGI. There are 15 residues in the CDR3. Germline trimming cut 7 bases from V and 4 bases from J; bases unmatched to any gene: 11. For the CDR3, the DNA is TGTGCCAGCAATACCGGGACAGGTTTTGGCACTGAAGCTTTCTTT. This codes for CASNTGTGFGTEAFF.

This clonotype was picked up many times. The chain employs TRBV7-6 and TRBJ2-5; TRBD1 matches at 9 bases. Per germline, CDR1 SGHVS and CDR2 FNYEAQ. The ends lost 5 bases at V and 2 bases at J; junction bases unmatched: 9. This CDR3 is 16 amino acids long. The CDR3 is CASSPFTGTGQETQYF. DNA of the CDR3: TGTGCCAGCAGCCCCTTTACCGGGACAGGGCAAGAGACCCAGTACTTC.

In its sample, this clonotype was seen a few times. The chain links TRBV3-1 to TRBJ2-7; maybe TRBD2 (6 bases). Germline CDR1 and CDR2: LGHDT and YNNKEL (reference sequence). The CDR3 is 13 residues long. V lost 0 bases and J 6 bases, leaving 9 bases between the germline ends. The CDR3 bases are TGTGCCAGCAGCCAAGATAACGGGGGCGAGCAGTACTTC. Translation gives CASSQDNGGEQYF.

This clonotype was seen ten or more times. The chain employs TRBV20-1 and TRBJ2-1; a possible D gene is TRBD2 (6 bases). There are 14 residues in the CDR3. The germline V gene encodes CDR1 DFQATT and CDR2 SNEGSKA (reference sequence). V lost 5 bases to trimming and J lost 4 bases, with 15 bases between them. The CDR3 DNA reads as TGCAGTGCTCCGAGACCCGGGAGTTACAATGAGCAGTTCTTC. Translation: CSAPRPGSYNEQFF.

This clonotype was detected ten times or more. V and J are TRBV5-6 and TRBJ2-5; TRBD1 is a possible D gene (6 bases). Germline V gene lookup returns CDR1 SGHDT and CDR2 YYEEEE. The length of the CDR3 is 14 residues. V was cut by 1 base and J by 4 bases, with 11 bases left in between. The CDR3 loop is CASSLKGDRETQYF. The CDR3 DNA reads TGTGCCAGCAGCTTGAAGGGGGACCGAGAGACCCAGTACTTC. The full variable domain, in which reference TRBV5-6 and TRBJ2-5 provide the parts outside the CDR3, is DAGVTQSPTHLIKTRGQQVTLRCSPKSGHDTVSWYQQALGQGPQFIFQYYEEEERQRGNFPDRFSGHQFPNYSSELNVNALLLGDSALYLCASSLKGDRETQYFGPGTRLLVL.